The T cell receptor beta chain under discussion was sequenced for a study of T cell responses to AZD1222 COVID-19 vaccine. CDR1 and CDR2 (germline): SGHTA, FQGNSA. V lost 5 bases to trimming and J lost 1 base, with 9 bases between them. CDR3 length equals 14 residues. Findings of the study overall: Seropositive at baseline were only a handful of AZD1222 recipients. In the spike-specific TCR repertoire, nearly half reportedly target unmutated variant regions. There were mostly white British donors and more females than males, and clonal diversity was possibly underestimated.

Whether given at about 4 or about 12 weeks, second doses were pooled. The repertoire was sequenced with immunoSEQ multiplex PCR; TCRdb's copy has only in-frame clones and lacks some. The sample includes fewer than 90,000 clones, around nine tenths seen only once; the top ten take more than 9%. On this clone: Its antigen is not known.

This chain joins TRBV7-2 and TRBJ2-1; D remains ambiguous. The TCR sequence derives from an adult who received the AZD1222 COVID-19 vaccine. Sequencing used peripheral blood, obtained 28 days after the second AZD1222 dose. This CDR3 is CASSPTPSYNEQFF. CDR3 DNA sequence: TGTGCCAGCAGCCCTACTCCGTCCTACAATGAGCAGTTCTTC.